These T cell receptor beta chains were read from a single sample in a study of response to subunit inactivated influenza vaccine. Each CDR3 protein is one row after TCRdb ran MiXCR on the RT-PCR reads. Here the sample spans 710,000 or so distinct CDR3 sequences, 15% to 18% being singletons. The sequencing used PBMCs from blood, collected roughly 12 days after vaccination. All receptors derive from a man aged 45-65 years who received an inactivated influenza vaccine. CDR3s include the opening cysteine and the closing phenylalanine or tryptophan. Fields, in order: CDR3 protein, CDR3 DNA, D gene, J gene, clone size, V gene. A D gene is named only where the DNA matches it firmly. The size field is filled for only some rows; it gives once, few, many or a size class.

CDR3aa: CSVVYTSTDTQYF
CDR3nt: TGCAGCGTTGTATACACCAGCACAGATACGCAGTATTTT
d_gene: .
j_gene: TRBJ2-3
abundance: .
v_gene: TRBV29-1

CDR3aa: CASSPGTISLAFNQPQHF
CDR3nt: TGTGCCAGCAGCCCAGGAACTATTAGTCTTGCATTCAATCAGCCCCAGCATTTT
d_gene: .
j_gene: TRBJ1-5
abundance: few
v_gene: TRBV3-1

CDR3aa: CASSFIAGGQANEQFF
CDR3nt: TGTGCCAGCTCATTTATAGCGGGAGGCCAGGCGAATGAGCAGTTCTTC
d_gene: TRBD2
j_gene: TRBJ2-1
abundance: .
v_gene: TRBV18

CDR3aa: CASSLKGAGTNNEQFF
CDR3nt: TGTGCCAGCAGCCTGAAGGGCGCAGGAACAAACAATGAGCAGTTCTTC
d_gene: .
j_gene: TRBJ2-1
abundance: few
v_gene: TRBV7-2

CDR3aa: CAISAAGGLDTQYF
CDR3nt: TGTGCCATCAGTGCAGCGGGAGGGCTTGATACGCAGTATTTT
d_gene: TRBD2
j_gene: TRBJ2-3
abundance: few
v_gene: TRBV10-3

CDR3aa: CASSGRQGPEQYF
CDR3nt: TGTGCCAGCAGCGGGCGACAGGGTCCCGAGCAGTACTTC
d_gene: TRBD1
j_gene: TRBJ2-7
abundance: few
v_gene: TRBV7-8

CDR3aa: CAISYRGYEQYF
CDR3nt: TGTGCCATCAGTTACAGGGGCTACGAGCAGTACTTC
d_gene: TRBD1
j_gene: TRBJ2-7
abundance: .
v_gene: TRBV10-3

CDR3aa: CSARSGVGYGYTF
CDR3nt: TGCAGTGCTAGATCAGGGGTCGGTTATGGCTACACCTTC
d_gene: .
j_gene: TRBJ1-2
abundance: few
v_gene: TRBV20-1

CDR3aa: CSAPGQGRNYNEQFF
CDR3nt: TGCAGTGCTCCCGGACAGGGGAGGAACTACAATGAGCAGTTCTTC
d_gene: TRBD1
j_gene: TRBJ2-1
abundance: few
v_gene: TRBV20-1

CDR3aa: CASSHPQNTGELFF
CDR3nt: TGTGCCAGCAGCCATCCCCAGAACACCGGGGAGCTGTTTTTT
d_gene: .
j_gene: TRBJ2-2
abundance: few
v_gene: TRBV3-1

CDR3aa: CASRYGTGGVSPYEQYF
CDR3nt: TGTGCCAGCAGATATGGGACAGGGGGCGTATCCCCCTACGAGCAGTACTTC
d_gene: TRBD1
j_gene: TRBJ2-7
abundance: .
v_gene: TRBV6-5

CDR3aa: CASSPRQGASMNTEAFF
CDR3nt: TGTGCCAGTAGTCCTCGACAGGGGGCTTCAATGAACACTGAAGCTTTCTTT
d_gene: TRBD1
j_gene: TRBJ1-1
abundance: .
v_gene: TRBV19

CDR3aa: CASRVFSGEGAYEQYF
CDR3nt: TGTGCCAGCAGAGTTTTTAGCGGCGAGGGCGCCTACGAGCAGTACTTC
d_gene: .
j_gene: TRBJ2-7
abundance: few
v_gene: TRBV27

CDR3aa: CASSLGAGPLNTGELFF
CDR3nt: TGTGCCAGCAGCTTAGGGGCCGGACCTCTAAACACCGGGGAGCTGTTTTTT
d_gene: .
j_gene: TRBJ2-2
abundance: .
v_gene: TRBV7-2

CDR3aa: CASRLRASQETQYF
CDR3nt: TGTGCCAGCAGACTCCGGGCATCCCAAGAGACCCAGTACTTC
d_gene: .
j_gene: TRBJ2-5
abundance: .
v_gene: TRBV7-2

CDR3aa: CASSQDYSGRGNEQFF
CDR3nt: TGCGCCAGCAGCCAAGATTACAGCGGACGGGGAAATGAGCAGTTCTTC
d_gene: .
j_gene: TRBJ2-1
abundance: few
v_gene: TRBV4-1

CDR3aa: CASSDIIGAQYF
CDR3nt: TGTGCCAGCAGTGATATCATAGGGGCCCAGTACTTC
d_gene: .
j_gene: TRBJ2-5
abundance: .
v_gene: TRBV7-2

CDR3aa: CASSYAAGGRQDSIQYF
CDR3nt: TGTGCCAGCAGTTACGCCGCGGGGGGGCGCCAAGATAGTATTCAGTACTTC
d_gene: TRBD2
j_gene: TRBJ2-4
abundance: few
v_gene: TRBV6-5

CDR3aa: CASVRDSNYEQYF
CDR3nt: TGTGCCAGCGTCCGGGACAGTAACTACGAGCAGTACTTC
d_gene: TRBD1
j_gene: TRBJ2-7
abundance: few
v_gene: TRBV2

CDR3aa: CASKLIAGDTGELFF
CDR3nt: TGCGCCAGCAAATTAATAGCGGGAGACACCGGGGAGCTGTTTTTT
d_gene: TRBD2
j_gene: TRBJ2-2
abundance: .
v_gene: TRBV5-1

CDR3aa: CASRPGTGVDEQFF
CDR3nt: TGTGCCAGCAGGCCCGGGACAGGGGTGGATGAGCAGTTCTTC
d_gene: TRBD1
j_gene: TRBJ2-1
abundance: few
v_gene: TRBV2

CDR3aa: CAIRDPGANVLTF
CDR3nt: TGTGCCATTCGGGATCCTGGGGCCAACGTCCTGACTTTC
d_gene: .
j_gene: TRBJ2-6
abundance: .
v_gene: TRBV10-3

CDR3aa: CASTSRLGQNSGNTIYF
CDR3nt: TGTGCCAGCACTTCCCGATTGGGGCAGAACTCTGGAAACACCATATATTTT
d_gene: .
j_gene: TRBJ1-3
abundance: many
v_gene: TRBV12-3/TRBV12-4

CDR3aa: CSASSNKRVDYGYTF
CDR3nt: TGCAGTGCTAGTTCCAATAAGAGGGTGGACTATGGCTACACCTTC
d_gene: .
j_gene: TRBJ1-2
abundance: many
v_gene: TRBV20-1

CDR3aa: CSATTRDRPNTEAFF
CDR3nt: TGCAGTGCCACTACCCGGGACAGGCCGAACACTGAAGCTTTCTTT
d_gene: TRBD1
j_gene: TRBJ1-1
abundance: .
v_gene: TRBV20-1

CDR3aa: CATSDFGNTEAFF
CDR3nt: TGTGCCACCAGTGATTTTGGGAACACTGAAGCTTTCTTT
d_gene: .
j_gene: TRBJ1-1
abundance: few
v_gene: TRBV24-1

CDR3aa: CASSLRTGDGSPLHF
CDR3nt: TGTGCCAGCTCACTAAGGACAGGGGATGGTTCACCCCTCCACTTT
d_gene: TRBD1
j_gene: TRBJ1-6
abundance: few
v_gene: TRBV18

CDR3aa: CASSLVGGKQFF
CDR3nt: TGTGCCAGCAGCTTAGTTGGGGGGAAGCAGTTCTTC
d_gene: .
j_gene: TRBJ2-1
abundance: few
v_gene: TRBV11-2

CDR3aa: CSAGAGRLYGYTF
CDR3nt: TGCAGTGCTGGGGCGGGACGGCTCTATGGCTACACCTTC
d_gene: .
j_gene: TRBJ1-2
abundance: few
v_gene: TRBV20-1

CDR3aa: CASSAPIAGTAYEQYF
CDR3nt: TGTGCCAGCAGTGCTCCAATAGCCGGGACAGCCTACGAGCAGTACTTC
d_gene: TRBD1
j_gene: TRBJ2-7
abundance: few
v_gene: TRBV2

CDR3aa: CASSFRQGALSEQYF
CDR3nt: TGTGCCAGCAGCTTCCGACAGGGGGCTTTGTCCGAGCAGTACTTC
d_gene: TRBD1
j_gene: TRBJ2-7
abundance: many
v_gene: TRBV7-9

CDR3aa: CASSPTGVGEQYF
CDR3nt: TGCGCCAGCAGCCCAACAGGAGTCGGCGAGCAGTACTTC
d_gene: .
j_gene: TRBJ2-7
abundance: .
v_gene: TRBV5-1

CDR3aa: CSVEGRRGYEQYF
CDR3nt: TGCAGCGTTGAAGGTCGCAGGGGTTACGAGCAGTACTTC
d_gene: .
j_gene: TRBJ2-7
abundance: .
v_gene: TRBV29-1

CDR3aa: CASSQVATSYEQYF
CDR3nt: TGTGCCAGCAGCCAAGTGGCGACATCCTACGAGCAGTACTTC
d_gene: .
j_gene: TRBJ2-7
abundance: .
v_gene: TRBV3-1

CDR3aa: CASSLWVLREVAKNIQYF
CDR3nt: TGTGCCAGCAGTTTGTGGGTTTTACGGGAGGTTGCCAAAAACATTCAGTACTTC
d_gene: TRBD2
j_gene: TRBJ2-4
abundance: .
v_gene: TRBV6-5

CDR3aa: CSASTRGDEQYF
CDR3nt: TGCAGTGCTAGTACCCGGGGCGACGAGCAGTACTTC
d_gene: .
j_gene: TRBJ2-7
abundance: few
v_gene: TRBV20-1

CDR3aa: CASSATVCRQPQHF
CDR3nt: TGTGCCAGCAGCGCGACAGTGTGCCGGCAGCCCCAGCATTTT
d_gene: .
j_gene: TRBJ1-5
abundance: .
v_gene: TRBV9

CDR3aa: CASSPGPGPVGYTF
CDR3nt: TGTGCCAGCAGCCCGGGACCCGGGCCGGTAGGCTACACCTTC
d_gene: .
j_gene: TRBJ1-2
abundance: few
v_gene: TRBV7-3

CDR3aa: CASSQTYRGFGSGANVLTF
CDR3nt: TGTGCCAGCAGCCAGACCTACAGGGGTTTTGGCTCCGGGGCCAACGTCCTGACTTTC
d_gene: TRBD1
j_gene: TRBJ2-6
abundance: .
v_gene: TRBV4-2

CDR3aa: CASSFRRTGFDTFGETQYF
CDR3nt: TGTGCCAGCAGCTTTCGAAGGACCGGTTTTGATACGTTTGGAGAGACCCAGTACTTC
d_gene: .
j_gene: TRBJ2-5
abundance: few
v_gene: TRBV7-8